This T cell receptor beta chain derives from a study of T cells in Graves' hyperthyroidism and ophthalmopathy. Patients affected by ophthalmopathy presented a Clinical Activity Score of at least 3, a NOSPECS grade of at least 4, and disease duration below 3 months. Uncontrolled infection, other autoimmune disease, pregnancy or lactation excluded patients. The diagnostic basis comprised clinical symptoms, serum thyroxine and TRAb, thyroid ultrasound and orbital computed tomography. Comments on this clonotype: Its matching antigen is unknown. A much larger clone is a single base away; this may be a read error.

Amplification yielded TCR beta CDR3 regions, with RNA transcripts as the source. With the HTBI primer set, the TCR CDR3 went through a first round of RT-PCR. TCRdb itself ran the multiplex PCR reads through MiXCR, one entry per CDR3 protein. The repertoire has hundreds of thousands of distinct CDR3 sequences, about 15% of them found once; the top ten carry about 12%. Whole-study results and caveats: Stable hyperthyroidism and ophthalmopathy were separated using 13 V-J signatures.

The specimen was blood. The source is a man between 18 and 29 years old with Graves' ophthalmopathy.

This CDR3 is CASSQRPLAAYNEQYF. DNA of the CDR3: TGTGCCAGCAGCCAAAGGCCACTAGCGGCCTACAATGAGCAGTACTTC. The chain is built from TRBV27 and TRBJ2-1; 8 bases are shared with TRBD2. Judging by the DNA end, TRBJ2-7 fits better; the J call may be wrong. CDR3 length: 16 residues. From germline, CDR1 is MNHEY and CDR2 SMNVEV (reference sequence).